This T cell receptor beta chain was documented in a study of T cell repertoires in cytomegalovirus infection. Notes on the study in general: Ex vivo, HLA-C-restricted CMV-specific TCR beta clonotypes prevailed over the rest of the response.

One entry per CDR3 protein, called by TCRdb with MiXCR from the reads. The top ten clones hold 8.8% of a sample with some 280,000 distinct CDR3 sequences, roughly 15% of them seen once. This clonotype showed up many times. What it binds is unknown. Trimming took off 5 bases at V and 3 bases at J, with 14 bases between the two ends. The CDR3 sequence is 15 residues long. The germline CDR1 and CDR2 sequences are SGHTA and FQGNSA. The chain carries TRBV7-2 and TRBJ2-1, with a weak D call TRBD2 (5 bases). The clonotype originates from a human donor in good health (CMV status not recorded). Some clones in this sample may be carry-over from other donors' samples. Source material: PBMCs. The CDR3 nucleotides read TGTGCCAGCAGCCAGGACTCATTTGTCTACAATGAGCAGTTCTTC. It specifies CASSQDSFVYNEQFF.